This is a list of T cell receptor beta chains from one sample in a study of shared T cell receptors in the human thymus. Profiling relied on immunoSEQ multiplex PCR, and the TCRdb table lists in-frame clones only, not all of them. The top ten clones hold roughly 0.013% of a sample with roughly 560,000 clones, around 78% of them seen once. Another study also made use of these data, one on human thymus T cells.

The specimen was thymocytes. The receptors were gathered from a boy in the first two years of life with a congenital heart defect. The CDR3 runs from the conserved cysteine through the conserved F or W. The D gene is left open where the match is weak. Some rows have no size entry. The others give once, few or many, or a class for an expanded clone.

>-|TRBV6-1|-|TRBJ2-7
CASSTDREESEQYF
TGTGCCAGCAGTACCGACAGGGAGGAAAGCGAGCAGTACTTC
>-|TRBV4-1|-|TRBJ2-1
CASSQGGPSGYSYNEQFF
TGCGCCAGCAGCCAAGGGGGGCCTAGCGGATACTCCTACAATGAGCAGTTCTTC
>TRBD1|TRBV19|-|TRBJ1-5
CASSIGGTGPHQPQHF
TGTGCCAGTAGTATTGGGGGGACAGGGCCCCATCAGCCCCAGCATTTT
>-|TRBV27|-|TRBJ2-5
CASTDGKTQYF
TGTGCCAGCACCGACGGGAAGACCCAGTACTTC
>TRBD1|TRBV14|once|TRBJ1-3
CASSQPGGEDRGRGNTIYF
TGTGCCAGCAGCCAACCCGGAGGTGAGGACAGGGGGCGAGGAAACACCATATATTTT
>TRBD1|TRBV11-2|-|TRBJ2-5
CASSLDPEGRQGADGTQYF
TGTGCCAGCAGCTTAGATCCGGAGGGGCGACAGGGGGCCGATGGGACCCAGTACTTC
>TRBD2|TRBV5-4|few|TRBJ2-1
CASSLGGRAVVEQFF
TGTGCCAGCAGCTTGGGCGGGAGGGCCGTGGTTGAGCAGTTCTTC
>TRBD1|TRBV6-1|few|TRBJ1-2
CASSEPQGSGYTF
TGTGCCAGCAGTGAGCCACAGGGGAGTGGCTACACCTTC
>TRBD1|TRBV19|-|TRBJ2-7
CASSEGTGCREQYF
TGTGCCAGTAGTGAAGGGACAGGGTGTCGCGAGCAGTACTTC
>TRBD1|TRBV7-9|-|TRBJ1-1
CASSSGGRTGQIITEAFF
TGTGCCAGCAGCTCCGGGGGCCGGACAGGGCAAATTATCACTGAAGCTTTCTTT
>-|TRBV13|-|TRBJ2-7
CASSLPPPSDEQYF
TGTGCCAGCAGCTTACCCCCTCCTAGTGACGAGCAGTACTTC
>TRBD1|TRBV5-6|-|TRBJ1-2
CASSPWGDRVRGYTF
TGTGCCAGCAGCCCTTGGGGGGACAGGGTACGGGGCTACACCTTC
>TRBD1|TRBV5-6|few|TRBJ2-1
CASSFHSGQGANEQFF
TGTGCCAGCAGCTTCCACTCGGGACAGGGGGCAAATGAGCAGTTCTTC
>-|TRBV7-8|few|TRBJ2-7
CASSSGQFHGAPTYEQYF
TGTGCCAGCAGCTCCGGACAGTTTCATGGGGCACCTACCTACGAGCAGTACTTC
>-|TRBV7-9|-|TRBJ1-2
CASSLSAMGWDYGYTF
TGTGCCAGCAGCCTCTCGGCGATGGGCTGGGACTATGGCTACACCTTC
>-|TRBV5-4|-|TRBJ2-1
CASSLYPKRTYNEQFF
TGTGCCAGCAGCTTGTACCCAAAGCGGACCTACAATGAGCAGTTCTTC
>TRBD1|TRBV7-9|-|TRBJ2-3
CASSFSGTGTTDTQYF
TGTGCCAGCAGCTTTTCCGGGACAGGGACCACAGATACGCAGTATTTT
>TRBD1|TRBV6-5|-|TRBJ2-5
CASTGDRGSGETQYF
TGTGCCAGCACAGGGGACAGGGGAAGCGGGGAGACCCAGTACTTC
>TRBD2|TRBV4-1|-|TRBJ2-1
CASSPSLSGRALNEQFF
TGCGCCAGCAGCCCCAGCCTTAGCGGGAGGGCCCTCAATGAGCAGTTCTTC
>TRBD1|TRBV5-1|-|TRBJ2-7
CASSQNRDRGFYEQYF
TGCGCCAGCTCTCAGAACCGGGACAGGGGCTTTTACGAGCAGTACTTC
>-|TRBV27|once|TRBJ2-7
CASSLSRQYNEQYF
TGTGCCAGCAGTTTATCCCGACAGTACAACGAGCAGTACTTC